Each of the 2 T cell receptor beta chains below was sequenced from the same sample in a study of shared clonotypes between healthy human individuals. The method was immunoSEQ multiplex PCR; TCRdb's version includes in-frame clones alone and lacks a portion of them. The repertoire includes millions of clones, roughly 92% of them detected once, and roughly 0.15% sits in the top ten. Sample: naive CD4+ T cells sorted from blood. Described subset: CD45RA+ positively selected. These receptors all stem from a man aged 18-30 years in good health.

The chain is built from TRBV15 and TRBJ2-7; D is unclear. The germline V gene encodes CDR1 LNHNV and CDR2 YYDKDF (reference sequence). The V and J ends lost 1 base and 0 bases respectively, with 19 bases between them. This CDR3 contains 18 residues. The DNA of the CDR3 is TGTGCCACCAGCAGAGGTTCGGGCCTACTACTAAGCTCCTACGAGCAGTACTTC. This sequence encodes CATSRGSGLLLSSYEQYF.

The rearrangement uses TRBV30 and TRBJ1-5, with D hard to call. The CDR3 has 13 residues. Trimming took off 5 bases at V and 0 bases at J, with 8 bases between the two ends. Germline V lookup: CDR1 GTSNPN, CDR2 SVGIG (reference sequence). The CDR3 bases are TGTGCCTGGGGACCGAGTAGCAATCAGCCCCAGCATTTT. Protein sequence: CAWGPSSNQPQHF. Complete variable domain (other parts from reference TRBV30 and TRBJ1-5): SQTIHQWPATLVQPVGSPLSLECTVEGTSNPNLYWYRQAAGRGLQLLFYSVGIGQISSEVPQNLSASRPQDRQFILSSKKLLLSDSGFYLCAWGPSSNQPQHFGDGTRLSIL.